This T cell receptor beta chain appears in the sequencing data of a study of PD-L1 blockade in urothelial cancer. For the study at large: At some point between 2013 and 2015 therapy began: atezolizumab 1,200 mg intravenously every 3 weeks.

This clone came up once. This table comes from immunoSEQ multiplex PCR, and its TCRdb copy is limited to in-frame clones, with some not included. The repertoire includes 50,000 or so clones, approximately 81% of them detected once, and less than 5% sits in the top ten. CDR1 and CDR2 (germline): GTSNPN, SVGIG (reference sequence). V was pared by 5 bases and J by 4 bases, with 5 bases of the junction left unmatched. The CDR3 runs 13 residues. The time point denotes: pretreatment peripheral blood. The TCR comes from a man aged 70 or older with urothelial cancer. The chain carries TRBV30 and TRBJ2-7; TRBD1 aligns across 10 bases. The source was PBMCs, collected around atezolizumab (anti-PD-L1) treatment. CDR3 DNA sequence: TGTGCCTGGGGCCGGACAGGGGGATACGAGCAGTACTTC. It yields the protein CAWGRTGGYEQYF. The full variable domain, completed using reference TRBV30 and TRBJ2-7, is SQTIHQWPATLVQPVGSPLSLECTVEGTSNPNLYWYRQAAGRGLQLLFYSVGIGQISSEVPQNLSASRPQDRQFILSSKKLLLSDSGFYLCAWGRTGGYEQYFGPGTRLTVT.